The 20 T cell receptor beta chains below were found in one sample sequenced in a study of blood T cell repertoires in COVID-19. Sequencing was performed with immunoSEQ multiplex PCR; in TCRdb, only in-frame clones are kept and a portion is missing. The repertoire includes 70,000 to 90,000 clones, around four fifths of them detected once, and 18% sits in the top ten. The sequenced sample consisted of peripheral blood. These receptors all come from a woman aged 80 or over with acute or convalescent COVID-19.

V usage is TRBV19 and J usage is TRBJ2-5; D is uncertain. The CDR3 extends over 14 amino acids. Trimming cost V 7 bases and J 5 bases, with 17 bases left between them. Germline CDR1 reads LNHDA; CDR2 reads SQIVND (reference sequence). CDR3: CASKLAGNEETQYF. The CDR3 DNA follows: TGTGCCAGTAAGTTGGCAGGCAATGAGGAGACCCAGTACTTC.

The CDR3 DNA reads TGTGCCAGTAGTATCAAGCGGGGGGGCCGGAACGAGCAGTTCTTC. Residues: CASSIKRGGRNEQFF. This chain uses TRBV19 with TRBJ2-1, with 10 bases that match TRBD2. The CDR3 runs 15 residues. V dropped 3 bases and J dropped 10; count of bases not matched to a gene: 9. Per the germline V gene, CDR1 is LNHDA and CDR2 is SQIVND (reference sequence).

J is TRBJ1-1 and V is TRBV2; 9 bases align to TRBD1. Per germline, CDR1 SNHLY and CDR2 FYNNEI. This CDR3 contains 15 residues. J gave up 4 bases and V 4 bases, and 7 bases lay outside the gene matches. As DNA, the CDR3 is TGTGCCAGCAGTGTGTTGGGACAGGGCAGCACTGAAGCTTTCTTT. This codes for CASSVLGQGSTEAFF.

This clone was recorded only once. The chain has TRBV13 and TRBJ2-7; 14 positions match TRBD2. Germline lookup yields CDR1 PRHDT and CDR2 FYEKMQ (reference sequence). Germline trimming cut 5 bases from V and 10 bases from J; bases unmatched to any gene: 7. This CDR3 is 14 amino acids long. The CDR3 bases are TGTGCCAGCAGCGCTACGACTAGCGGGAGGGGCCAGTACTTC. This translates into CASSATTSGRGQYF.

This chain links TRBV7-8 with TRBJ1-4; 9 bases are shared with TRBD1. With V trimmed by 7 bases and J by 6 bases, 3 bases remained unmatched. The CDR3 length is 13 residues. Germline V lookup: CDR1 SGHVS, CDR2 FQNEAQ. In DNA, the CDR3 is TGTGCCAGCACACAGGGGGCAGATGAAAAACTGTTTTTT. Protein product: CASTQGADEKLFF.

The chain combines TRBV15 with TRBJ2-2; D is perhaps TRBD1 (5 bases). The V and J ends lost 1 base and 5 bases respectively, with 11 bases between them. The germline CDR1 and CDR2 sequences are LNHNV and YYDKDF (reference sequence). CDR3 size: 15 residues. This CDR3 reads CATSRGQGSTGELFF. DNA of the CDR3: TGTGCCACCAGCAGAGGGCAGGGCAGTACCGGGGAGCTGTTTTTT.

The CDR3 nucleotides read TGTGCCAGCAGTGAAGTTACCAGGGGGCGTGACACTGAAGCTTTCTTT. Amino acid sequence: CASSEVTRGRDTEAFF. The chain is built from TRBV6-1 and TRBJ1-1; 8 nucleotides align to TRBD1. The junction had 7 bases not matched to a gene; V was cut back by 1 base and J by 3 bases. Germline lookup yields CDR1 MNHNS and CDR2 SASEGT. This CDR3 is 16 amino acids long.

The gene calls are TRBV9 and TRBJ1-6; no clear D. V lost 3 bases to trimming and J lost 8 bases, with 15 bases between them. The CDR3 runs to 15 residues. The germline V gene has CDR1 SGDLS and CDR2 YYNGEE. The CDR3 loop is CASSEGGQRYSPLHF. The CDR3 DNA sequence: TGTGCCAGCAGCGAGGGCGGGCAGCGATATTCACCCCTCCACTTT.

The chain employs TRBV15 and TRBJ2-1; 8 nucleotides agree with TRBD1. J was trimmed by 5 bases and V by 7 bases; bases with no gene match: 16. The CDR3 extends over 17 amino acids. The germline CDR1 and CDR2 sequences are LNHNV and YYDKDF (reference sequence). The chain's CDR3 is CATTPMGSGQGHNEQFF. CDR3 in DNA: TGTGCCACCACCCCAATGGGGAGCGGACAGGGACACAATGAGCAGTTCTTC.

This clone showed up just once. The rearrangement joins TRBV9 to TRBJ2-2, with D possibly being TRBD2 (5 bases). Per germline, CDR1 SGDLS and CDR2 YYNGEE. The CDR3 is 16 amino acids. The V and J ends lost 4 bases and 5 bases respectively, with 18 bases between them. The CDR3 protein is CASSHTDPRGTGELFF. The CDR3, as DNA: TGTGCCAGCAGCCATACTGACCCCAGAGGGACCGGGGAGCTGTTTTTT.

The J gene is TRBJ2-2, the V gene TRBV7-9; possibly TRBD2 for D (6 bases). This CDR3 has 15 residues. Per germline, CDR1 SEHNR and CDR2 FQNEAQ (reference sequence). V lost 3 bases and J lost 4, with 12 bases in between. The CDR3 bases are TGTGCCAGCAGCTTTCCAGGAGGGATCACCGGGGAGCTGTTTTTT. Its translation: CASSFPGGITGELFF.

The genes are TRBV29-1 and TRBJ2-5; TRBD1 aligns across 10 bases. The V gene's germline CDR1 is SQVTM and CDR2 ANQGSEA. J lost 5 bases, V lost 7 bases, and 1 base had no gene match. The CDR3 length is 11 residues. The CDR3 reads CSGDRGETQYF. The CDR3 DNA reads TGCAGCGGGGACAGGGGTGAGACCCAGTACTTC.

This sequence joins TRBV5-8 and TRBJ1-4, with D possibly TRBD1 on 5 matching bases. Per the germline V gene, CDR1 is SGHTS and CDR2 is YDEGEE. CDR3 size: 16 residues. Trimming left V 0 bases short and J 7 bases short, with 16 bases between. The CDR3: CASSLAGTAGGEKLFF. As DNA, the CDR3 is TGTGCCAGCAGCTTGGCAGGGACGGCGGGAGGTGAAAAACTGTTTTTT.

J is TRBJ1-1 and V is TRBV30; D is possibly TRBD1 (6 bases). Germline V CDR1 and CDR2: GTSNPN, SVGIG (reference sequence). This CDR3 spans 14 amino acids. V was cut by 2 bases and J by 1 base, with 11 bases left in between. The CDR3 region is CAWSNGRGNTEAFF. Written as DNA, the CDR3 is TGTGCCTGGAGTAACGGCAGGGGGAACACTGAAGCTTTCTTT.

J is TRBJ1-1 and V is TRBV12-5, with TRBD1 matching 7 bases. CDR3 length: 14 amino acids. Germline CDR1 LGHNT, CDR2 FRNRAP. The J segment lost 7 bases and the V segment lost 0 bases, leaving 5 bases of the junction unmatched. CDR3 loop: CASGLVTGVGEAFF. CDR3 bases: TGTGCTAGTGGTTTGGTAACAGGGGTAGGTGAAGCTTTCTTT. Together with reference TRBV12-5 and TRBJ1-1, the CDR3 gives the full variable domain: DARVTQTPRHKVTEMGQEVTMRCQPILGHNTVFWYRQTMMQGLELLAYFRNRAPLDDSGMPKDRFSAEMPDATLATLKIQPSEPRDSAVYFCASGLVTGVGEAFFGQGTRLTVV.

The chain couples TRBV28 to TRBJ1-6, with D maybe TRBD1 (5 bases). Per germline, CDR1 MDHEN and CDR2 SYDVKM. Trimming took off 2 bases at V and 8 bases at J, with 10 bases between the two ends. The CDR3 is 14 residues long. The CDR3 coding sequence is TGTGCCAGCAGTTTACAGGGTGCCGATTCACCCCTCCACTTT. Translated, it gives CASSLQGADSPLHF. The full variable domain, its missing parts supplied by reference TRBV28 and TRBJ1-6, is DVKVTQSSRYLVKRTGEKVFLECVQDMDHENMFWYRQDPGLGLRLIYFSYDVKMKEKGDIPEGYSVSREKKERFSLILESASTNQTSMYLCASSLQGADSPLHFGNGTRLTVT.

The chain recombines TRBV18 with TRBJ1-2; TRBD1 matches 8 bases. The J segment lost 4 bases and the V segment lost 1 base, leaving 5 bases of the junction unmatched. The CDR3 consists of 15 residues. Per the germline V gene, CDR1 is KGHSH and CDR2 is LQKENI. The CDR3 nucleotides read TGTGCCAGCTCACCACTACAGGGGGGTGGCTATGGCTACACCTTC. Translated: CASSPLQGGGYGYTF.

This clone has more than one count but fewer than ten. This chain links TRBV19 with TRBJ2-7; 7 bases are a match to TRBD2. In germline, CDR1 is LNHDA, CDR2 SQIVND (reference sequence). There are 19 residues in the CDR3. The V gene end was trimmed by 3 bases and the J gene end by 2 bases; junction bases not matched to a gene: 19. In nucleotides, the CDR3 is TGTGCCAGTAGTATCGGGGGGTACTCTGGGGCGTGGGTGCCCTACGAGCAGTACTTC. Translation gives CASSIGGYSGAWVPYEQYF.

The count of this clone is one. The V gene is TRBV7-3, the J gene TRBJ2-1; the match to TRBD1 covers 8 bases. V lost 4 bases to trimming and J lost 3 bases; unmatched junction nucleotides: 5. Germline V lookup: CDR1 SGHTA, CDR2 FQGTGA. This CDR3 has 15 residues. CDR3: CASSSDRGLYNEQFF. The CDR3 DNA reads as TGTGCCAGCAGCTCAGACAGGGGACTCTACAATGAGCAGTTCTTC. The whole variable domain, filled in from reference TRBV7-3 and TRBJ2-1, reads GAGVSQTPSNKVTEKGKYVELRCDPISGHTALYWYRQSLGQGPEFLIYFQGTGAADDSGLPNDRFFAVRPEGSVSTLKIQRTERGDSAVYLCASSSDRGLYNEQFFGPGTRLTVL.

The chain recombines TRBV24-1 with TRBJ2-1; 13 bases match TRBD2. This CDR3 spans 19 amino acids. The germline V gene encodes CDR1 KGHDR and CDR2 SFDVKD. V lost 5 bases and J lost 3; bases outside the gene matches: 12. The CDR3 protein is CATSATGTSGTINYNEQFF. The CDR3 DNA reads TGTGCCACCAGTGCTACCGGGACTAGCGGGACCATTAACTACAATGAGCAGTTCTTC.